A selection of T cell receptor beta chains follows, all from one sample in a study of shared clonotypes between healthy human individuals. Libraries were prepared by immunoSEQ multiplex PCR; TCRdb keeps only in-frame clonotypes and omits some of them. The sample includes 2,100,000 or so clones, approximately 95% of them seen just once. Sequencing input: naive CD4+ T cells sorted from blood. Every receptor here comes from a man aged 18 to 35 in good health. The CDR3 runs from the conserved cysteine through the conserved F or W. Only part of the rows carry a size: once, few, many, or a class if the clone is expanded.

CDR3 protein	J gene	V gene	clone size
CAIMGSRGNEQFF	TRBJ2-1	TRBV10-3	-
CASSLGGLGFGNEQYF	TRBJ2-7	TRBV5-1	-
CASSSQGEKLFF	TRBJ1-4	TRBV27	-
CASSSGLIETQYF	TRBJ2-5	TRBV7-2	-
CASSAGQRGYNEQFF	TRBJ2-1	TRBV2	-
CASSPPIHSNYGYTF	TRBJ1-2	TRBV18	-
CASSRGQGIGYGYTF	TRBJ1-2	TRBV7-2	-
CASSQGQGHEQFF	TRBJ2-1	TRBV14	-
CSPGPVPSNEQFF	TRBJ2-1	TRBV29-1	-
CAIRQDGINQPQHF	TRBJ1-5	TRBV10-3	-
CASKQGKTEAFF	TRBJ1-1	TRBV28	-
CASSLAKVEEQFF	TRBJ2-1	TRBV5-4	-
CARAHGGSSYEQYF	TRBJ2-7	TRBV5-1	-
CASSPLSSGSTYEQYF	TRBJ2-7	TRBV5-1	-
CASTEQENNQPQHF	TRBJ1-5	TRBV6-1	-
CASSWGARTNSPLHF	TRBJ1-6	TRBV14	-
CASSRVDTIYF	TRBJ1-3	TRBV6-1	-
CACGVTPFGYTF	TRBJ1-2	TRBV28	-
CASRVAGDQETQYF	TRBJ2-5	TRBV28	-
CASSPGQPGPPLHF	TRBJ1-6	TRBV5-1	-
CASRPPDSDNEKLFF	TRBJ1-4	TRBV2	once
CASSEPGLAGVGGEQYF	TRBJ2-7	TRBV10-2	-
CAWREQGRSDYEKLFF	TRBJ1-4	TRBV30	-
CASSPTDASAEQQYF	TRBJ2-7	TRBV7-9	once
CASSERLAGVETQYF	TRBJ2-5	TRBV2	-
CASSPSTETQYF	TRBJ2-5	TRBV6-6	-
CASRATSGGFDEQYF	TRBJ2-7	TRBV2	-
CASSLSGPNTGELFF	TRBJ2-2	TRBV7-2	once